A single sample is the source of the 17 T cell receptor beta chains below, sequenced in a study of glioma-infiltrating T cells. Using RNA template, CDR3s of TCR alpha and beta were amplified with iRepertoire arm-PCR. TCRdb ran MiXCR on the multiplex PCR reads and lists one entry per CDR3 protein. The sample yields under 200,000 distinct CDR3 sequences, more than 35% seen once. Sequencing used glioma tissue, nonneoplastic brain tissue, or PBMCs (not recorded which). The receptors come from a human donor with low-grade glioma or glioblastoma, undergoing nonglioma brain surgery, or in good health (not recorded which).

This clonotype was counted between two and nine times. The chain couples TRBV4-2 to TRBJ2-7; D may match TRBD1 or TRBD2 (5 bases each). The length of the CDR3 is 15 residues. Germline CDR1 reads LGHNA; CDR2 reads YNFKEQ. Trimming removed 4 bases at V and 3 bases at J, with 16 bases between. CDR3 amino acids: CASSLEPGPSYEQYF. In nucleotides, the CDR3 is TGTGCCAGCAGCCTAGAGCCGGGACCGAGCTACGAGCAGTACTTC.

This clonotype was seen more than once but under ten times. The chain uses TRBV10-3 and TRBJ2-7, with 14 bases lining up with TRBD2. The CDR3 contains 16 residues. Germline lookup yields CDR1 ENHRY and CDR2 SYGVKD. Germline trimming cut 3 bases from V and 3 bases from J; bases unmatched to any gene: 4. CDR3: CAISEYGTSGSYEQYF. The CDR3 coding sequence is TGTGCCATCAGTGAATATGGGACTAGCGGGAGCTACGAGCAGTACTTC.

This clonotype was observed at least ten times. V usage is TRBV7-2 and J usage is TRBJ2-3, with 10 positions matching TRBD1. Trimming took 4 bases from V and 3 from J; bases not matched to a gene: 4. The CDR3 loop spans 15 amino acids. CDR1 and CDR2 (germline): SGHTA, FQGNSA. The CDR3 DNA follows: TGTGCCAGCAGCTCTTGGACAGGGGGGACAGATACGCAGTATTTT. Amino acid sequence: CASSSWTGGTDTQYF.

A remark on this clonotype: A much larger clone sits a single nucleotide away, making a read error possible. The V call is TRBV28, the J call TRBJ2-7; D is undetermined. Germline CDR1 is MDHEN and CDR2 is SYDVKM. CDR3 length: 11 residues. CDR3: CACRSWGEQYF. The CDR3, as DNA: TGTGCCTGCAGATCCTGGGGCGAGCAGTACTTC.

This clonotype was observed at least ten times. V gene TRBV6-1 combines with J gene TRBJ2-3; D is uncertain. Between the trimmed V and J ends, which lost 8 bases and 0 bases, there was a span of 12 bases. The CDR3 runs 14 residues. The V gene's germline CDR1 is MNHNS and CDR2 SASEGT. The CDR3 DNA follows: TGTGCCAGCCAAGTTCCACCGAGCACAGATACGCAGTATTTT. It encodes CASQVPPSTDTQYF.

For this clonotype: This sequence may be a read error, since a much larger clone differs from it by one base. The chain couples TRBV20-1 to TRBJ2-7; D might be TRBD1 (5 bases). Trimming shortened V by 2 bases and J by 4 bases, and 18 bases separated the two germline ends. Looked up from germline, CDR1 is DFQATT and CDR2 is SNEGSKA (reference sequence). CDR3 length equals 15 residues. CDR3 bases: TGCAGTGCTAGAATGTCTTGCAGGGTGGTGTACGAGCAGTACTTC. Protein: CSARMSCRVVYEQYF.

This clonotype was observed once. This chain links TRBV12-3 or TRBV12-4 with TRBJ2-7, with D perhaps matching TRBD1 (6 bases). The CDR3 has 16 amino acids. Trimming took off 0 bases at V and 3 bases at J, with 15 bases between the two ends. The CDR3 DNA follows: TGTGCCAGCAGTTTAGCGCAGGGGACCGCTGTCTACGAGCAGTACTTC. Its translation is CASSLAQGTAVYEQYF.

This clonotype was seen many times. The chain links TRBV6-1 to TRBJ1-1; D call uncertain. Trimming left V 6 bases short and J 4 bases short, with 12 bases between. This CDR3 region has 13 residues. Germline V gives CDR1 MNHNS, CDR2 SASEGT. DNA of the CDR3: TGTGCCAGCAGGCGAAAGGGCTCCACTGAAGCTTTCTTT. Encoded protein: CASRRKGSTEAFF.

This clonotype was detected only a few times. The gene calls are TRBV29-1 and TRBJ2-2, with a tentative D call TRBD2 (5 bases). Trimming left V 5 bases short and J 1 base short, with 8 bases between. Germline V CDR1 and CDR2: SQVTM, ANQGSEA. The CDR3 has 13 amino acids. CDR3 DNA sequence: TGCAGCGTTTTGAGGGAGAACACCGGGGAGCTGTTTTTT. Translation gives CSVLRENTGELFF.

A word on this clonotype: At one end the junction does not follow the germline gene, possibly because of a read error. The genes are TRBV3-1 and TRBJ2-1; 8 bases map to TRBD2. The germline CDR1 and CDR2 sequences are LGHDT and YNNKEL (reference sequence). CDR3 length: 16 residues. The CDR3 sequence is CASSPQGLAIINEQSF. The CDR3 DNA is TGTGCCAGCAGCCCGCAAGGACTAGCCATAATCAATGAGCAGTCCTTC.

On this clonotype: This CDR3 fails to terminate in the conserved phenylalanine or tryptophan, so it likely reflects a read error. The V gene is TRBV7-7, the J gene TRBJ2-5; 8 bases are a match to TRBD2. Germline CDR1 SSHAT, CDR2 FNYEAQ (reference sequence). The CDR3 loop spans 15 amino acids. Trimming removed 1 base from V and 1 base from J; junction bases left unmatched: 2. CDR3 residues: CASSLVTSGQETQYL. CDR3 in DNA: TGTGCCAGCAGCTTAGTAACTAGCGGCCAAGAGACCCAGTACCTC.

Regarding this clonotype: This may be a read error: a much more frequent sequence differs by one nucleotide. The chain joins TRBV4-1 to TRBJ1-2, with D possibly matching TRBD1 (5 bases). CDR1 and CDR2 from the germline V gene are MGHRA and YSYEKL. The CDR3 sequence is 13 residues long. CDR3 coding DNA: TGCGCCAGCAGACAAGTTGAGGGGAGAGGCTACACCTTC. The encoded protein is CASRQVEGRGYTF.

To note about this clonotype: Being one base from a much bigger clone, this may be a read error. This chain connects TRBV3-1 to TRBJ2-3, with D unclear. The CDR3 spans 15 residues. In germline, CDR1 is LGHDT, CDR2 YNNKEL (reference sequence). The CDR3 DNA follows: TGTGCCAGCAGCCCCCGTACCCATAGCACAGATACGCGGTATTTT. This encodes CASSPRTHSTDTRYF.

On this clonotype: A much larger clone differs by one base, so this may be a read error. This chain connects TRBV20-1 to TRBJ1-5; D unclear. V lost 4 bases to trimming and J lost 4 bases, with 14 bases between them. Looked up from germline, CDR1 is DFQATT and CDR2 is SNEGSKA (reference sequence). The CDR3 length is 14 residues. The CDR3 region has the DNA TGCAGTGCTAATCTGGACGGCAGAAATCAGCCCCAGCATTTT. Encoded protein: CSANLDGRNQPQHF.

This clonotype has a count of ten or more. The chain combines TRBV28 with TRBJ1-2; 7 bases map to TRBD1. CDR1 MDHEN and CDR2 SYDVKM come from the germline V gene. J lost 2 bases, V lost 6 bases, and 6 bases had no gene match. The CDR3 length is 14 residues. The CDR3 DNA sequence: TGTGCCAGCAGGGGAGGGGGACAGAACTATGGCTACACCTTC. Translating it yields CASRGGGQNYGYTF.

The table lists this clonotype with many counts. This chain uses TRBV7-2 with TRBJ1-5; the D is unclear. V was trimmed by 1 base and J by 4 bases, leaving 8 bases between them. This CDR3 region has 14 residues. CDR1 SGHTA and CDR2 FQGNSA come from the germline V gene. CDR3 sequence: CASSLVGQNQPQHF. For the CDR3, the DNA is TGTGCCAGCAGCTTAGTTGGGCAGAATCAGCCCCAGCATTTT.

The chain recombines TRBV12-3 or TRBV12-4 with TRBJ2-7; TRBD1 agrees at 9 bases. V gave up 6 bases and J gave up 4 bases; unmatched junction bases: 7. The CDR3 consists of 14 residues. This chain's CDR3 is CASSSDRGFYEQYF. The CDR3 DNA reads as TGTGCCAGCAGCTCCGACAGGGGGTTTTACGAGCAGTACTTC.